This T cell receptor (beta chain) appears in the sequencing data of a study of shared clonotypes between healthy human individuals. The CDR3 has 15 amino acids. The germline CDR1 and CDR2 sequences are LNHDA and SQIVND (reference sequence). V lost 6 bases to trimming and J lost 3 bases, with 18 bases between them. Splitting of each subset's genomic DNA was done evenly across several immunoSEQ plates. In the authors' workflow: ImmunoSEQ junction-only sequences lacked quality scores, so their filtering differed. The assay was immunoSEQ multiplex PCR, and TCRdb's table has in-frame clones only and misses some. V and J calls and clone size are copied from that table; D and trimming were computed from the DNA. The table includes roughly 2.2 million clones, over 90% detected once.

This receptor was obtained from a man younger than 35 in good health. Some clones in this sample may be carry-over from other donors' samples. The sequenced material came from naive CD4+ T cells from PBMCs. This sample's subset: CD45RA+ positively selected. The chain uses TRBV19 and TRBJ2-7; D possibly corresponds to TRBD1 (5 bases). CDR3 in DNA: TGTGCCAGTAGACCCCAGGGCTCTACATTCTACGAGCAGTACTTC. Its protein is CASRPQGSTFYEQYF. The full variable domain, in which reference TRBV19 and TRBJ2-7 provide the parts outside the CDR3, is DGGITQSPKYLFRKEGQNVTLSCEQNLNHDAMYWYRQDPGQGLRLIYYSQIVNDFQKGDIAEGYSVSREKKESFPLTVTSAQKNPTAFYLCASRPQGSTFYEQYFGPGTRLTVT.